This T cell receptor (beta chain) was documented in a study of blood T cell repertoires in COVID-19. At the level of the study: The study drew acute and convalescent COVID-19 samples from the United States, Italy and Spain. Sample material is recorded as cDNA or gDNA derived from T cells, B-cell-depleted T cells, or PBMCs.

Authors' analysis steps: Researchers report that nucleated cell counts were estimated from reference gene primer amplification. Using immunoSEQ multiplex PCR, the repertoire was profiled, and TCRdb retains in-frame clones only, with some absent. V and J calls and clone size are given by that table; D and trimming were obtained from the DNA. The data show more than 60,000 clones, roughly nine tenths seen once. The sequencing sample was made of peripheral blood. The TCR comes from a woman older than 75 with active or convalescent COVID-19.

CDR3 in DNA: TGTGCCAGCAGTTCCCGACAGGGGGCTGAAGCTTTCTTT. This gives the protein CASSSRQGAEAFF. This chain links TRBV12-3 or TRBV12-4 with TRBJ1-1, with TRBD1 identical over 9 bases. The CDR3 is 13 amino acids. The junction had 3 bases not matched to a gene; V was cut back by 4 bases and J by 6 bases.